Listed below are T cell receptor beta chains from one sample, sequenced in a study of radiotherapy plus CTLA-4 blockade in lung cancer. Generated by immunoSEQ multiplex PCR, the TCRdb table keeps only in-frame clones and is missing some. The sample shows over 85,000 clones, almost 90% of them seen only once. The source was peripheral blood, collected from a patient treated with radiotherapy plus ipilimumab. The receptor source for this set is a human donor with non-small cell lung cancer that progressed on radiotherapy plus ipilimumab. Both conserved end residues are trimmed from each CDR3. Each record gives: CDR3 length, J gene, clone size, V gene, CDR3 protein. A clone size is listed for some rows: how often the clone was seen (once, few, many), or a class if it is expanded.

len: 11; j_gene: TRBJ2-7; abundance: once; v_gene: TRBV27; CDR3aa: ASSPQNSYEQY
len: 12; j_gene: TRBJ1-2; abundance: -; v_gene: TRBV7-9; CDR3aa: ASSQGQGAYGYT
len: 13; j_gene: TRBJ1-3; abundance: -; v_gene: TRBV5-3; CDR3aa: ASSKDRGSGNTIY
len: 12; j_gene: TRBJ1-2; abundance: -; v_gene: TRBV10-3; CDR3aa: AISESGQGYGYT
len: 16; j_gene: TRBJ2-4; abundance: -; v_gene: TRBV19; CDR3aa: ASSIDAGTTRAKNIQY
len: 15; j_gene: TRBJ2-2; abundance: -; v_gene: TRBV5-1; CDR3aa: ASSAGGGSMGTGELF
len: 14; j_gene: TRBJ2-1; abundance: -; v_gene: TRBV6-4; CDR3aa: ASKKTSGSSYNEQF
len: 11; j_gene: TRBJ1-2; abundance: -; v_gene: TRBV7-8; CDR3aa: ASSADSNYGYT
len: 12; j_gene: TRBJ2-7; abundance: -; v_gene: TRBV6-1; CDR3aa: ASTPASGSHEQY
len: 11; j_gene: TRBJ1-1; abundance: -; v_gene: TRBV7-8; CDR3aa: ASSWVGNTEAF
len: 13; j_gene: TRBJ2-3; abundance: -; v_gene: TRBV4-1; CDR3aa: ASSQDRLAVDTQY
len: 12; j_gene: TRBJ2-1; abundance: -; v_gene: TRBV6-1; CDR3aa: ASMPGRNYNEQF
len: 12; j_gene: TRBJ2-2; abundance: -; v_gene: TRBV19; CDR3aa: ASRTVGNTGELF
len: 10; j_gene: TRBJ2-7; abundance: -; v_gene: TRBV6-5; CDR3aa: ASRSAGYEQY
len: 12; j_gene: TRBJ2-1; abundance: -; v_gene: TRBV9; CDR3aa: ASTASGRLDEQF
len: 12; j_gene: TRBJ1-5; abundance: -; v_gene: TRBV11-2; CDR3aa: ASSLRGRNQPQH
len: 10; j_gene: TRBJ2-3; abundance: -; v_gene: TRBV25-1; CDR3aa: ASSPRTDTQY
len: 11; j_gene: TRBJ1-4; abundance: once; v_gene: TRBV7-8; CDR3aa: ASSLWGGEKLF
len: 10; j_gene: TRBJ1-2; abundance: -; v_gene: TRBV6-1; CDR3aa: ATMGAPYGYT
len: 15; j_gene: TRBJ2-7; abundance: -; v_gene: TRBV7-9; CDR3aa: ASSLEMGSSLSYEQY
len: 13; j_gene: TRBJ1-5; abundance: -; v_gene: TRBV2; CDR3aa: ASSESGTGNQPQH
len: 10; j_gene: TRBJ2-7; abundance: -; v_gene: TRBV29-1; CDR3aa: SVAQGVYEQY
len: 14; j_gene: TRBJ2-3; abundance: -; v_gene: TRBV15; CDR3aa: ATSRDRDRGTDTQY
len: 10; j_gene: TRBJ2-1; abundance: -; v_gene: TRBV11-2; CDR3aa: ASSGRHNEQF
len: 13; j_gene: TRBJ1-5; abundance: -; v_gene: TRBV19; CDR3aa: ASSIPGVGNQPQH
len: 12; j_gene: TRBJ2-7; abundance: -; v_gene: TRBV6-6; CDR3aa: ASSRTGSRGEQY
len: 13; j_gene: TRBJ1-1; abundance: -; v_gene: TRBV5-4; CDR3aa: ASSSGWSMNTEAF
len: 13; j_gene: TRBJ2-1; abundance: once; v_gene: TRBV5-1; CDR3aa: ASRPGTSGRSEQF
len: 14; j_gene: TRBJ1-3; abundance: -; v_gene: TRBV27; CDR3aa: ASSLGGGASGNTIY
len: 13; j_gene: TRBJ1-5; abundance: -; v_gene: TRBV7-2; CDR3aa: ASSYRPGTGGAQH
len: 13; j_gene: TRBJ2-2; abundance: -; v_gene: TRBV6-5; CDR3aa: ASSYSRGNTGELF
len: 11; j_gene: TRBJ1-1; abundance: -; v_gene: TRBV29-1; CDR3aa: SARTGSSTEAF
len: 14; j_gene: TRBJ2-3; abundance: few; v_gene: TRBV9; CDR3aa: ASSALGDRFTDTQY
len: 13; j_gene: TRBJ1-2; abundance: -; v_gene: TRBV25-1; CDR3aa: ASSEGGRGAYGYT
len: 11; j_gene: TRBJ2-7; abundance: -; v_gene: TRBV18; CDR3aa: ASSLGTGGEQY
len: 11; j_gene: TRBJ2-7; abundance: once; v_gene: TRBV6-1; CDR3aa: ASNNSGRLEQY
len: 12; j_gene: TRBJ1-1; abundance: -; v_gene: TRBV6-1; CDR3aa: ASSRMERGTEAF
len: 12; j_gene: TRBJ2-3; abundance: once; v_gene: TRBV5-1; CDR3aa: ASSSGDTFYTQY
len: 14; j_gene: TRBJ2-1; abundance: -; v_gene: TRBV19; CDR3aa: ASSVRLAGGKNEQF
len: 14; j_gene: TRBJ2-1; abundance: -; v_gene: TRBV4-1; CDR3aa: ASSQVLAGSYNEQF
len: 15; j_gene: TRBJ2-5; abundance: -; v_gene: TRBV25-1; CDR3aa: ASSHRTSGRVWETQY
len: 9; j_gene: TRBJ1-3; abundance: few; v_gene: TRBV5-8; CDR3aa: ASSLPGRLY
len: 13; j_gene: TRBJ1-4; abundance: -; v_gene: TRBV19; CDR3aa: ASSIFRGKVEKLF
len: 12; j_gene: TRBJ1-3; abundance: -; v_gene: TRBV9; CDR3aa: ASSGTGGGNTIY
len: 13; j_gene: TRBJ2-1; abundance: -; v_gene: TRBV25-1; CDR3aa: ASSEGRGSYNEQF
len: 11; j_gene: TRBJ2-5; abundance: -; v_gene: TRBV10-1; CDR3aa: ASSERSRGLQY
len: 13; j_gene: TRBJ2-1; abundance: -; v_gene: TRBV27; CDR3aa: ASSGGTSVYNEQF
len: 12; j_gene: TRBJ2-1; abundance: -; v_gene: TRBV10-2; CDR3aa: ASSYAGPANEQF